The 20 T cell receptor beta chains below all came from one sample that was sequenced in a study of PD-1 blockade in classical Hodgkin lymphoma. Profiling relied on immunoSEQ multiplex PCR, and the TCRdb table lists in-frame clones only, not all of them. The table lists roughly 64,000 clones, about 90% of them singletons. Specified time point: cycle 4 day 1 (C4D1), after five to seven weeks of nivolumab. Every patient was affected by relapse after autologous stem cell transplantation, while exposure to brentuximab vedotin was not uniform. The sample here was peripheral blood mononuclear cells (PBMCs), taken before the fourth cycle of nivolumab. The receptors stem from a human donor with classical Hodgkin lymphoma.

This clone was found once. The chain uses TRBV5-1 and TRBJ2-7, with D tentatively TRBD2 (5 bases). CDR1 and CDR2 from the germline V gene are SGHRS and YFSETQ. This CDR3 has 14 amino acids. V was trimmed by 3 bases and J by 0 bases, leaving 10 bases between them. The CDR3 region has the DNA TGCGCCAGCAGCTCAACACGGGACTCCTACGAGCAGTACTTC. Its protein product is CASSSTRDSYEQYF.

The chain is built from TRBV2 and TRBJ2-5; weak D call: TRBD1 (6 bases). V was clipped by 4 bases and J by 2 bases, with 8 bases between them. Germline V gene sequence: CDR1 SNHLY, CDR2 FYNNEI. The CDR3 covers 13 residues. CDR3 nucleotides: TGTGCCAGCAGTGTGGGACATCAAGAGACCCAGTACTTC. Residues: CASSVGHQETQYF.

The V and J genes are TRBV13 and TRBJ1-4, with a tentative D call TRBD1 (5 bases). The CDR3 has 17 amino acids. The germline V gene has CDR1 PRHDT and CDR2 FYEKMQ (reference sequence). The germline V and J ends were trimmed by 5 bases and 0 bases, with 16 bases remaining between them. CDR3 sequence (DNA): TGTGCCAGCAGCCCAGGTGGGGGAGGGCCAACTAATGAAAAACTGTTTTTT. This encodes CASSPGGGGPTNEKLFF.

The table lists this clone with a few counts. The chain is built from TRBV29-1 and TRBJ1-4; no clear D. Trimming pared 7 bases from V and 8 bases from J, leaving 17 bases between. This CDR3 region has 13 residues. Germline CDR1 is SQVTM and CDR2 is ANQGSEA. The CDR3 DNA reads as TGCAGCGCCGGTGGAGGAGATAACGAAAAACTGTTTTTT. Translated, it gives CSAGGGDNEKLFF.

The J gene is TRBJ1-2, the V gene TRBV13, with D possibly matching TRBD1 (5 bases). Between the trimmed V and J ends, which lost 6 bases and 6 bases, there was a span of 11 bases. Germline CDR1 is PRHDT and CDR2 is FYEKMQ (reference sequence). This CDR3 contains 12 residues. This CDR3 is CASSPGVHGYTF. The DNA of the CDR3 is TGTGCCAGCAGTCCGGGGGTGCATGGCTACACCTTC. The full variable domain, completed using reference TRBV13 and TRBJ1-2, is AAGVIQSPRHLIKEKRETATLKCYPIPRHDTVYWYQQGPGQDPQFLISFYEKMQSDKGSIPDRFSAQQFSDYHSELNMSSLELGDSALYFCASSPGVHGYTFGSGTRLTVV.

The chain is built from TRBV6-5 and TRBJ1-2, with D perhaps matching TRBD1 (5 bases). Per germline, CDR1 MNHEY and CDR2 SVGAGI. With 7 bases removed from V and 5 bases from J, the gap between germline ends came to 17 bases. This CDR3 has 14 amino acids. The CDR3, as DNA: TGTGCCAGCACTTCCTTTGGGGGGGTGTATGGCTACACCTTC. Encoded protein: CASTSFGGVYGYTF.

The chain employs TRBV19 and TRBJ2-5, with D uncertain. The CDR3 consists of 14 residues. Germline V gene lookup returns CDR1 LNHDA and CDR2 SQIVND (reference sequence). V was cut by 4 bases and J by 1 base, with 10 bases left in between. The CDR3 spells CASSTLGVQETQYF. The CDR3, as DNA: TGTGCCAGTAGTACCCTCGGAGTCCAAGAGACCCAGTACTTC.

The V gene is TRBV7-8, the J gene TRBJ1-1, with a weak D call TRBD1 (5 bases). The CDR3 has 17 amino acids. The V end lost 2 bases, the J end lost 6 bases, and 22 bases lay between the germline ends. Per germline, CDR1 SGHVS and CDR2 FQNEAQ. DNA for the CDR3: TGTGCCAGCAGCTTATCCCCGACCCTAACAAGGGGCGCTGAAGCTTTCTTT. It is translated as CASSLSPTLTRGAEAFF. Drawing the rest from reference TRBV7-8 and TRBJ1-1, the complete variable domain is GAGVSQSPRYKVAKRGQDVALRCDPISGHVSLFWYQQALGQGPEFLTYFQNEAQLDKSGLPSDRFFAERPEGSVSTLKIQRTQQEDSAVYLCASSLSPTLTRGAEAFFGQGTRLTVV.

The J gene is TRBJ1-3, the V gene TRBV10-2; D not certain. This CDR3 spans 14 amino acids. Germline values: CDR1 WSHSY, CDR2 SAAADI. V was shortened by 0 bases and J by 2 bases, with 5 bases between the two germline ends. The CDR3 region has the DNA TGCGCCAGCAGTGAGTCGATGGCTGGAAACACCATATATTTT. This encodes CASSESMAGNTIYF.

The V gene is TRBV27, the J gene TRBJ2-5; TRBD2 matches at 7 bases. V was pared by 11 bases and J by 4 bases, with 16 bases of the junction left unmatched. CDR3 size: 15 residues. CDR1 is MNHEY, CDR2 SMNVEV, per germline (reference sequence). The CDR3, as DNA: TGTGCCTGCGCGGGGAGGGAGGAATGGCCAGAGACCCAGTACTTC. Its protein product is CACAGREEWPETQYF.

This clone was found once. V is TRBV19 and J is TRBJ1-2; 9 bases agree with TRBD1. With 6 bases clipped from V and 6 bases from J, the junction kept 8 bases outside the gene matches. The CDR3 extends over 14 amino acids. CDR1 and CDR2 (germline): LNHDA, SQIVND (reference sequence). Here the CDR3 reads CASSGTGTGNGYTF. The CDR3 region has the DNA TGTGCCAGTAGCGGTACCGGGACAGGGAATGGCTACACCTTC.

This chain links TRBV23-1 with TRBJ1-1; 12 nucleotides line up with TRBD1. TRBV23-1 is reported as an ORF; its role is uncertain. The CDR3 runs to 19 residues. V lost 0 bases to trimming and J lost 2 bases; unmatched junction nucleotides: 10. CDR3 sequence: CASSQSISGTGGTNTEAFF. CDR3 DNA: TGCGCCAGCAGTCAATCCATCTCCGGGACAGGGGGCACCAACACTGAAGCTTTCTTT.

Regarding this clone: One junction end disagrees with the germline gene, perhaps due to a read error. This sequence joins TRBV7-7 and TRBJ2-2, with no clear D. Germline V gene lookup returns CDR1 SSHAT and CDR2 FNYEAQ (reference sequence). CDR3 size: 13 residues. The CDR3 DNA reads as TGTGCTAGCAGCTTTTCGTCCACCGGGGAGCTGTTTTTT. Amino acids: CASSFSSTGELFF.

The rearrangement joins TRBV7-2 to TRBJ2-3; 15 nucleotides agree with TRBD2. Germline assignment: CDR1 SGHTA and CDR2 FQGNSA. V lost 0 bases, J lost 6 bases, and 4 bases stayed unmatched. The CDR3 runs 17 residues. The DNA of the CDR3 is TGTGCCAGCAGCTTAGCAGGACTAGCGGGGGGGCTTGATACGCAGTATTTT. It specifies CASSLAGLAGGLDTQYF.

The chain uses TRBV19 and TRBJ2-1; D is undetermined. Trimming took off 3 bases at V and 0 bases at J, with 9 bases between the two ends. From germline, CDR1 is LNHDA and CDR2 SQIVND (reference sequence). This CDR3 is built from 15 residues. The CDR3 DNA is TGTGCCAGTAGTATTGGGTGGAGCTCCTACAATGAGCAGTTCTTC. Translating gives CASSIGWSSYNEQFF.

The rearrangement uses TRBV7-8 and TRBJ2-7, with TRBD1 matching 8 bases. The CDR3 sequence is 14 residues long. Trimming at V came to 4 bases and at J to 0 bases, leaving 2 bases not matched to a gene. Germline lookup yields CDR1 SGHVS and CDR2 FQNEAQ. The CDR3: CASSSDRVSYEQYF. Here the CDR3 DNA reads TGTGCCAGCAGCTCGGACAGGGTCTCCTACGAGCAGTACTTC. The whole variable domain, filled in from reference TRBV7-8 and TRBJ2-7, reads GAGVSQSPRYKVAKRGQDVALRCDPISGHVSLFWYQQALGQGPEFLTYFQNEAQLDKSGLPSDRFFAERPEGSVSTLKIQRTQQEDSAVYLCASSSDRVSYEQYFGPGTRLTVT.

The rearrangement uses TRBV6-5 and TRBJ2-7; D may match TRBD1 or TRBD2 (5 bases each). Trimming cost V 5 bases and J 1 base, with 15 bases left between them. The CDR3 is 15 residues long. Germline loops: CDR1 MNHEY, CDR2 SVGAGI. Written as DNA, the CDR3 is TGTGCCAGCAGTCTACTCCGGGACGCTTCCTACGAGCAGTACTTC. It is translated as CASSLLRDASYEQYF.

V usage is TRBV10-2 and J usage is TRBJ2-1, with TRBD2 matching over 7 bases. Looked up from germline, CDR1 is WSHSY and CDR2 is SAAADI. V lost 8 bases to trimming and J lost 5 bases; unmatched junction nucleotides: 12. CDR3 size: 15 residues. CDR3 sequence: CASAPKQRGNNEQFF. CDR3 DNA sequence: TGCGCCAGCGCCCCTAAGCAGCGGGGAAACAATGAGCAGTTCTTC.

CDR3 in DNA: TGTGCCAGCAGCTTAGTGGACGGTAATGAAAAACTGTTTTTT. Its protein is CASSLVDGNEKLFF. The chain has TRBV7-6 and TRBJ1-4; no firm D call. Germline V gene sequence: CDR1 SGHVS, CDR2 FNYEAQ. V dropped 1 base and J dropped 4 bases, with 7 bases sitting between them. The CDR3 extends over 14 amino acids. Drawing the rest from reference TRBV7-6 and TRBJ1-4, the complete variable domain is GAGVSQSPRYKVTKRGQDVALRCDPISGHVSLYWYRQALGQGPEFLTYFNYEAQQDKSGLPNDRFSAERPEGSISTLTIQRTEQRDSAMYRCASSLVDGNEKLFFGSGTQLSVL.

Comments on this clone: Relative to the germline gene, one junction end is altered; a read error may explain this. The gene calls are TRBV5-6 and TRBJ1-2; perhaps TRBD1 as D (6 bases). The germline V gene has CDR1 SGHDT and CDR2 YYEEEE. This CDR3 spans 13 amino acids. The CDR3 region is CASSLPGGGSSSF. Here the CDR3 DNA reads TGTGCCAGCAGCCTCCCGGGGGGCGGATCGTCGTCCTTC.